This T cell receptor (beta chain) came from a study of early T cells in non-severe SARS-CoV-2 infection. This clonotype was seen at least ten times. V dropped 4 bases and J dropped 6 bases, with 18 bases sitting between them. This CDR3 region has 14 residues. CDR1 is SQVTM, CDR2 ANQGSEA, per germline. One entry per CDR3 protein results from TCRdb running MiXCR on the 5' RACE reads. The repertoire holds 95,000 to 110,000 distinct CDR3 sequences, with around 10% as singletons. The sequence was collected from an adult who was a healthcare worker with PCR-confirmed SARS-CoV-2 infection or an uninfected control (not recorded which). The chain has TRBV29-1 and TRBJ1-1; a weak D match, TRBD1 (6 bases). Sample: whole blood. CDR3 residues: CSVAPVGAQAEAFF. CDR3 in DNA: TGCAGCGTTGCCCCCGTGGGGGCGCAGGCTGAAGCTTTCTTT.